Listed below are T cell receptor beta chains from one sample, sequenced in a study of CD8 T cells in Susac syndrome. Each CDR3 protein is one row after TCRdb ran MiXCR on the immunoSEQ multiplex PCR reads. In the table there are some 190,000 distinct CDR3 sequences, 85% to 95% of which are singletons. Material for sequencing was CD4+ T cells from PBMCs. All receptors come from a human donor in good health. CDR3s include the opening cysteine and the closing phenylalanine or tryptophan. Fields, in order: CDR3 protein, CDR3 DNA, J gene, CDR3 length, V gene, D gene, clone size. A D gene is named only where the DNA matches it firmly. Size tells how often a clone was seen (once, few, many) or the class of an expanded clone, and some rows leave it out.

cdr3_aa: CSARMDYEQYF
cdr3_nt: TGCAGTGCTAGAATGGACTACGAGCAGTACTTC
j_call: TRBJ2-7
cdr3_length: 11
v_call: TRBV20-1
d_call: NA
clone_size: NA

cdr3_aa: CASSGIGQGKNIQYF
cdr3_nt: TGTGCCAGCAGCGGGATCGGACAGGGCAAAAACATTCAGTACTTC
j_call: TRBJ2-4
cdr3_length: 15
v_call: TRBV5-6
d_call: TRBD1
clone_size: NA

cdr3_aa: CASSLESSGLASYEQYF
cdr3_nt: TGTGCCAGCAGCTTAGAATCTTCTGGACTAGCATCCTACGAGCAGTACTTC
j_call: TRBJ2-7
cdr3_length: 17
v_call: TRBV7-2
d_call: TRBD2
clone_size: NA

cdr3_aa: CSVEDPRGPRCGQFF
cdr3_nt: TGCAGCGTTGAAGATCCCAGAGGGCCCCGTTGTGGGCAGTTCTTC
j_call: TRBJ2-1
cdr3_length: 15
v_call: TRBV29-1
d_call: NA
clone_size: NA

cdr3_aa: CSASGNTGELFF
cdr3_nt: TGCAGTGCTAGCGGGAACACCGGGGAGCTGTTTTTT
j_call: TRBJ2-2
cdr3_length: 12
v_call: TRBV20-1
d_call: NA
clone_size: NA

cdr3_aa: CASDRSNTEAFF
cdr3_nt: TGTGCCAGCGACAGGTCGAACACTGAAGCTTTCTTT
j_call: TRBJ1-1
cdr3_length: 12
v_call: TRBV2
d_call: NA
clone_size: NA

cdr3_aa: CSVGGFPYEQYF
cdr3_nt: TGCAGCGTTGGTGGTTTCCCCTACGAGCAGTACTTC
j_call: TRBJ2-7
cdr3_length: 12
v_call: TRBV29-1
d_call: NA
clone_size: NA

cdr3_aa: CASSRVSSTDTQYF
cdr3_nt: TGTGCCAGCAGCCGGGTTAGCAGCACAGATACGCAGTATTTT
j_call: TRBJ2-3
cdr3_length: 14
v_call: TRBV5-4
d_call: NA
clone_size: NA

cdr3_aa: CASRGTGFGTDTQYF
cdr3_nt: TGTGCCAGCAGGGGGACAGGGTTCGGGACAGATACGCAGTATTTT
j_call: TRBJ2-3
cdr3_length: 15
v_call: TRBV27
d_call: TRBD1
clone_size: once

cdr3_aa: CASSQTSSGETQYF
cdr3_nt: TGTGCCAGCAGCCAGACTAGTTCCGGAGAGACCCAGTACTTC
j_call: TRBJ2-5
cdr3_length: 14
v_call: TRBV12-3/TRBV12-4
d_call: NA
clone_size: NA

cdr3_aa: CASSDIAGVGSEQYF
cdr3_nt: TGTGCCAGCAGTGACATAGCGGGAGTAGGGTCCGAGCAGTACTTC
j_call: TRBJ2-7
cdr3_length: 15
v_call: TRBV6-6
d_call: TRBD2
clone_size: NA

cdr3_aa: CAWRTRGALFYGYTF
cdr3_nt: TGTGCCTGGAGGACCCGGGGCGCCCTGTTCTATGGCTACACCTTC
j_call: TRBJ1-2
cdr3_length: 15
v_call: TRBV30
d_call: NA
clone_size: NA

cdr3_aa: CASSVAGGRYEQFF
cdr3_nt: TGTGCCAGCAGTGTAGCGGGAGGTCGTTATGAGCAGTTCTTC
j_call: TRBJ2-1
cdr3_length: 14
v_call: TRBV27
d_call: TRBD2
clone_size: NA

cdr3_aa: CSTSSRVYEQYF
cdr3_nt: TGCAGTACCAGCAGCAGGGTGTACGAGCAGTACTTC
j_call: TRBJ2-7
cdr3_length: 12
v_call: TRBV20-1
d_call: NA
clone_size: NA

cdr3_aa: CATSDPTSGATGELFF
cdr3_nt: TGTGCCACCAGTGACCCAACTAGCGGTGCAACCGGGGAGCTGTTTTTT
j_call: TRBJ2-2
cdr3_length: 16
v_call: TRBV24-1
d_call: TRBD2
clone_size: NA

cdr3_aa: CSAEGLDTQYF
cdr3_nt: TGCAGCGCCGAAGGCCTGGATACGCAGTATTTT
j_call: TRBJ2-3
cdr3_length: 11
v_call: TRBV29-1
d_call: NA
clone_size: NA

cdr3_aa: CSVEVGNEQFF
cdr3_nt: TGCAGCGTTGAAGTTGGCAATGAGCAGTTCTTC
j_call: TRBJ2-1
cdr3_length: 11
v_call: TRBV29-1
d_call: NA
clone_size: NA

cdr3_aa: CSARRTGESNTGELFF
cdr3_nt: TGCAGTGCTAGACGGACAGGGGAATCGAACACCGGGGAGCTGTTTTTT
j_call: TRBJ2-2
cdr3_length: 16
v_call: TRBV20-1
d_call: TRBD1
clone_size: NA

cdr3_aa: CASSEGGNYGYTF
cdr3_nt: TGTGCCAGCAGTGAAGGGGGAAACTATGGCTACACCTTC
j_call: TRBJ1-2
cdr3_length: 13
v_call: TRBV2
d_call: NA
clone_size: once

cdr3_aa: CASSYLQGSSYEQYF
cdr3_nt: TGTGCCAGCAGTTACTTACAGGGGAGCTCCTACGAGCAGTACTTC
j_call: TRBJ2-7
cdr3_length: 15
v_call: TRBV6-5
d_call: TRBD1
clone_size: NA

cdr3_aa: CASSFQTGGAGETQYF
cdr3_nt: TGTGCCAGCAGTTTCCAAACAGGGGGCGCGGGGGAGACCCAGTACTTC
j_call: TRBJ2-5
cdr3_length: 16
v_call: TRBV28
d_call: TRBD1
clone_size: NA

cdr3_aa: CASSRGGTQYF
cdr3_nt: TGTGCCAGCAGCCGAGGCGGTACGCAGTATTTT
j_call: TRBJ2-3
cdr3_length: 11
v_call: TRBV12-3/TRBV12-4
d_call: NA
clone_size: NA

cdr3_aa: CASSRGQGNVQPQHF
cdr3_nt: TGCGCCAGCAGCCGGGGACAGGGGAACGTTCAGCCCCAGCATTTT
j_call: TRBJ1-5
cdr3_length: 15
v_call: TRBV5-1
d_call: TRBD1
clone_size: NA

cdr3_aa: CASNPGRAYEQYF
cdr3_nt: TGTGCCAGCAACCCGGGACGGGCCTACGAGCAGTACTTC
j_call: TRBJ2-7
cdr3_length: 13
v_call: TRBV12-3/TRBV12-4
d_call: NA
clone_size: NA

cdr3_aa: CSVGRDTYNEQFF
cdr3_nt: TGCAGCGTCGGCCGGGACACCTACAATGAGCAGTTCTTC
j_call: TRBJ2-1
cdr3_length: 13
v_call: TRBV29-1
d_call: NA
clone_size: few

cdr3_aa: CASSVRLASYNEQFF
cdr3_nt: TGTGCCAGCAGTGTTAGGCTAGCGTCTTACAATGAGCAGTTCTTC
j_call: TRBJ2-1
cdr3_length: 15
v_call: TRBV2
d_call: NA
clone_size: NA

cdr3_aa: CASSPHDNSYEQYF
cdr3_nt: TGTGCCAGCAGTCCACACGATAACTCCTACGAGCAGTACTTC
j_call: TRBJ2-7
cdr3_length: 14
v_call: TRBV6-2/TRBV6-3
d_call: NA
clone_size: NA

cdr3_aa: CASSPSRAGARTDTQYF
cdr3_nt: TGTGCCAGCAGCCCCTCAAGAGCGGGAGCCCGCACAGATACGCAGTATTTT
j_call: TRBJ2-3
cdr3_length: 17
v_call: TRBV14
d_call: TRBD2
clone_size: few

cdr3_aa: CASTERPASSPYGYTF
cdr3_nt: TGTGCCAGCACCGAACGGCCTGCTTCATCTCCGTATGGCTACACCTTC
j_call: TRBJ1-2
cdr3_length: 16
v_call: TRBV2
d_call: NA
clone_size: once

cdr3_aa: CASSRRLAQYSYNEQFF
cdr3_nt: TGTGCCAGCAGCCGGCGACTAGCGCAGTACTCCTACAATGAGCAGTTCTTC
j_call: TRBJ2-1
cdr3_length: 17
v_call: TRBV3-1
d_call: TRBD2
clone_size: NA

cdr3_aa: CSVEGLSETQYF
cdr3_nt: TGCAGCGTTGAGGGACTCAGTGAGACCCAGTACTTC
j_call: TRBJ2-5
cdr3_length: 12
v_call: TRBV29-1
d_call: NA
clone_size: NA

cdr3_aa: CAWSPAGSSYNEQFF
cdr3_nt: TGTGCCTGGAGTCCGGCGGGGAGCTCCTACAATGAGCAGTTCTTC
j_call: TRBJ2-1
cdr3_length: 15
v_call: TRBV30
d_call: NA
clone_size: NA